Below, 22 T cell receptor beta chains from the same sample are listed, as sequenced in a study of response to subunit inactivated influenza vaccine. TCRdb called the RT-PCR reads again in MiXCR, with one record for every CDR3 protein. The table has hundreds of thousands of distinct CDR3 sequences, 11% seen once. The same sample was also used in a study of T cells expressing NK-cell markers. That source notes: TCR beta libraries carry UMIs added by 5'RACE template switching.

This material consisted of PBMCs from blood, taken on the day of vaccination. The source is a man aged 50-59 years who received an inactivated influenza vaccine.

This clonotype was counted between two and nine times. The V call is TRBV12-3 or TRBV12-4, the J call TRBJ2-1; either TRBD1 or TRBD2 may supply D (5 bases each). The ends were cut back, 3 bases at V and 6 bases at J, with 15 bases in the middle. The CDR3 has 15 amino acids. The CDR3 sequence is CASSFFLGVGNEQFF. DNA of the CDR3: TGTGCCAGCAGTTTTTTTTTGGGGGTGGGCAATGAGCAGTTCTTC.

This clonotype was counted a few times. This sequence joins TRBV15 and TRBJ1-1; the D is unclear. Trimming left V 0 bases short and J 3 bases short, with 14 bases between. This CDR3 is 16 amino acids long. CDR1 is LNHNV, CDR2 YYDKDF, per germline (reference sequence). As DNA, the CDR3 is TGTGCCACCAGCAGAGAAAGAAGCCTTGGACACACTGAAGCTTTCTTT. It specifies CATSRERSLGHTEAFF.

The CDR3 sequence: CASSPGTGRTSPYEQYF. The CDR3 nucleotides are TGTGCCAGCAGCCCTGGGACAGGGAGGACCTCTCCCTACGAGCAGTACTTC. The chain carries TRBV3-1 and TRBJ2-7; 9 bases are a match to TRBD1. V shed 4 bases, J shed 2 bases, and the junction held 12 bases outside the gene matches. The CDR3 has 17 residues. Germline lookup yields CDR1 LGHDT and CDR2 YNNKEL (reference sequence).

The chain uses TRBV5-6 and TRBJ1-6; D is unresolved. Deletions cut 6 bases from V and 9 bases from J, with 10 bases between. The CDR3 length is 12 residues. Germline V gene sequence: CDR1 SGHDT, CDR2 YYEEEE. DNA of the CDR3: TGTGCCAGCACCTCTCACGGTTCACCCCTCCACTTT. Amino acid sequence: CASTSHGSPLHF.

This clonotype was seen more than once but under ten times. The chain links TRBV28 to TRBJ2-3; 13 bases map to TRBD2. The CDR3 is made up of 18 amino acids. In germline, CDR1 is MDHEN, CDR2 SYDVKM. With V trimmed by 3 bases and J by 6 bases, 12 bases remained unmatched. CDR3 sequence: CASSLGTSGIGGVDTQYF. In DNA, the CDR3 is TGTGCCAGCAGTTTGGGGACTAGCGGGATAGGGGGTGTGGATACGCAGTATTTT.

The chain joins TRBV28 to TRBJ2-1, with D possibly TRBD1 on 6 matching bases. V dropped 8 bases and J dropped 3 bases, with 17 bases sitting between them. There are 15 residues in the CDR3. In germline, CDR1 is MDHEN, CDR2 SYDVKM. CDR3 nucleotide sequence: TGTGCCAGCGCAGAACCGGCAGGGGACTACAATGAGCAGTTCTTC. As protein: CASAEPAGDYNEQFF.

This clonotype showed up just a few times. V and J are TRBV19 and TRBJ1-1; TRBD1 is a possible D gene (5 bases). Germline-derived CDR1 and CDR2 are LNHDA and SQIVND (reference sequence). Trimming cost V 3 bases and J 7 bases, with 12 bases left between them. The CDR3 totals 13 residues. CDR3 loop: CASSIEQDNEAFF. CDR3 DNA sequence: TGTGCCAGTAGTATTGAACAGGATAATGAAGCTTTCTTT.

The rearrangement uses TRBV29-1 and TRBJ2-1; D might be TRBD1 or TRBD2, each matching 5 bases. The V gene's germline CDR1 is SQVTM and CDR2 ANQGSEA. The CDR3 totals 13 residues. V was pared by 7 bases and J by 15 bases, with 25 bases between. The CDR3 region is CSGHTGRISDLFF. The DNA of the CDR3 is TGCAGCGGACACACGGGGCGAATTTCTGATCTGTTCTTC.

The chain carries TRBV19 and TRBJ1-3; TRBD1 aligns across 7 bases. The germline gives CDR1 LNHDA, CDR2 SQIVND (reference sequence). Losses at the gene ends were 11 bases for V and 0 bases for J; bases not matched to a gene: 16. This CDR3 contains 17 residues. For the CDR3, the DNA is TGTGCCTCCAAACCATTGACAGGGACGAGCTCTGGAAACACCATATATTTT. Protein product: CASKPLTGTSSGNTIYF.

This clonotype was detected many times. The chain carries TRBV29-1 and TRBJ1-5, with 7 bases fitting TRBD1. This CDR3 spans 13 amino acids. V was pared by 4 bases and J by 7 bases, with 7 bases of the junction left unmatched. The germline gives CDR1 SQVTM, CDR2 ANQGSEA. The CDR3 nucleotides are TGCAGCGTTGGTTTCGGAGGGGGCCAGCCCCAGCATTTT. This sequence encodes CSVGFGGGQPQHF. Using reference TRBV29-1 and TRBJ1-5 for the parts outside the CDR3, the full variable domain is SAVISQKPSRDICQRGTSLTIQCQVDSQVTMMFWYRQQPGQSLTLIATANQGSEATYESGFVIDKFPISRPNLTFSTLTVSNMSPEDSSIYLCSVGFGGGQPQHFGDGTRLSIL.

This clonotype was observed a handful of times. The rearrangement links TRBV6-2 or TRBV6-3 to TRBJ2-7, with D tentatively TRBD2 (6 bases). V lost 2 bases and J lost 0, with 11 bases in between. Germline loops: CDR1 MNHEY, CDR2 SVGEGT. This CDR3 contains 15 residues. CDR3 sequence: CASSYQRAGSYEQYF. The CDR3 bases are TGTGCCAGCAGTTACCAGCGGGCGGGCTCCTACGAGCAGTACTTC.

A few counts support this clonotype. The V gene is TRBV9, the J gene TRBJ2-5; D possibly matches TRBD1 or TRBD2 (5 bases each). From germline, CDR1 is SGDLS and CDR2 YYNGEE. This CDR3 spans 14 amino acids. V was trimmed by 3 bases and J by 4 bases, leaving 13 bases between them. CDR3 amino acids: CASSGGTVRETQYF. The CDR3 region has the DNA TGTGCCAGCAGCGGTGGGACCGTAAGAGAGACCCAGTACTTC.

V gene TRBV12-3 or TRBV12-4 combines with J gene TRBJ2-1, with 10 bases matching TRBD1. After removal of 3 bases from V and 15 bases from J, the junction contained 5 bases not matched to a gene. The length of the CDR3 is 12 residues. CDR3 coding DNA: TGTGCCAGCAGTTTCGGACAGGGGGACTTGTTCTTC. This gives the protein CASSFGQGDLFF.

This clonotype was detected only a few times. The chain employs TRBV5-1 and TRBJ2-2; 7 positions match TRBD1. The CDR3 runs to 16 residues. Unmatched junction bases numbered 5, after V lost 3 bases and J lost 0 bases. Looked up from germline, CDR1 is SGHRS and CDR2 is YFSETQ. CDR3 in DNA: TGCGCCAGCAGCTCAGCCGGGACAGCGAACACCGGGGAGCTGTTTTTT. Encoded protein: CASSSAGTANTGELFF.

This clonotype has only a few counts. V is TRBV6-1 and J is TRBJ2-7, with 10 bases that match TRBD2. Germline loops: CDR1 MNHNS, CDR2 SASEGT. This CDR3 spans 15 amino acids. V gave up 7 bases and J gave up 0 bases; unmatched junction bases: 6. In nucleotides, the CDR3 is TGTGCCAGCACAGCGACTAGCGGGCTCTCCTACGAGCAGTACTTC. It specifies CASTATSGLSYEQYF.

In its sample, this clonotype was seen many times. Here the CDR3 reads CASSRGLAENIQYF. CDR3 in DNA: TGTGCCAGCAGCAGGGGACTAGCGGAAAACATTCAGTACTTC. This chain links TRBV7-2 with TRBJ2-4; 11 positions match TRBD2. There are 14 residues in the CDR3. Germline CDR1 is SGHTA and CDR2 is FQGNSA. Losses at the gene ends were 5 bases for V and 5 bases for J; bases not matched to a gene: 2.

The CDR3 DNA sequence: TGCAGTGCTAGCAGGAATAATTCACCCCTCCACTTT. This gives the protein CSASRNNSPLHF. The V call is TRBV20-1, the J call TRBJ1-6; D not certain. V was trimmed by 3 bases and J by 5 bases, leaving 5 bases between them. Germline CDR1 reads DFQATT; CDR2 reads SNEGSKA (reference sequence). This CDR3 is built from 12 residues.

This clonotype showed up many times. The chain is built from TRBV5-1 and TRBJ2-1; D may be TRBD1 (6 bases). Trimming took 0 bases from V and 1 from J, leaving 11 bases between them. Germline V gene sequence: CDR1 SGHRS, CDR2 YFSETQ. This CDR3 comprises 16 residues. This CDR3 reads CASSLEGQLSYNEQFF. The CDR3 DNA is TGCGCCAGCAGCTTGGAAGGACAGTTGTCCTACAATGAGCAGTTCTTC.

CDR3 residues: CSVGTRLSYEQYF. DNA of the CDR3: TGCAGCGTAGGGACGAGACTCTCCTACGAGCAGTACTTC. This chain joins TRBV29-1 and TRBJ2-7; D tentatively reads TRBD1 or TRBD2 (5 bases each). CDR3 length: 13 residues. Germline V gene lookup returns CDR1 SQVTM and CDR2 ANQGSEA. With 6 bases removed from V and 0 bases from J, the gap between germline ends came to 12 bases.

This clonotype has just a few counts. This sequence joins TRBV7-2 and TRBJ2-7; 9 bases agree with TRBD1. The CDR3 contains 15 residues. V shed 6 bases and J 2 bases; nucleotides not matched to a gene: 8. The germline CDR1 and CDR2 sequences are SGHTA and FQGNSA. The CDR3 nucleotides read TGTGCCAGCAGGAATGGAGGACAGGGGACCTACGAGCAGTACTTC. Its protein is CASRNGGQGTYEQYF.

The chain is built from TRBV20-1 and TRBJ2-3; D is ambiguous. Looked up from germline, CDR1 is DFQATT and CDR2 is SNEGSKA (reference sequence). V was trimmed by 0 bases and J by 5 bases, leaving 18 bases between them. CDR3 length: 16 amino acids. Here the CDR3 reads CSARDGQLREGDTQYF. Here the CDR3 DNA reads TGCAGTGCTAGAGATGGGCAGCTCCGAGAAGGAGATACGCAGTATTTT.

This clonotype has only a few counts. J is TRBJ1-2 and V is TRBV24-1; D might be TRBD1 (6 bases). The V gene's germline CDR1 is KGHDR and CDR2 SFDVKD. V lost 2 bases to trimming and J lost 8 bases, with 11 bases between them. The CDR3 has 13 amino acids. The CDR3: CATSDWGREGYTF. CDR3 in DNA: TGTGCCACCAGTGATTGGGGGCGCGAAGGCTACACCTTC.